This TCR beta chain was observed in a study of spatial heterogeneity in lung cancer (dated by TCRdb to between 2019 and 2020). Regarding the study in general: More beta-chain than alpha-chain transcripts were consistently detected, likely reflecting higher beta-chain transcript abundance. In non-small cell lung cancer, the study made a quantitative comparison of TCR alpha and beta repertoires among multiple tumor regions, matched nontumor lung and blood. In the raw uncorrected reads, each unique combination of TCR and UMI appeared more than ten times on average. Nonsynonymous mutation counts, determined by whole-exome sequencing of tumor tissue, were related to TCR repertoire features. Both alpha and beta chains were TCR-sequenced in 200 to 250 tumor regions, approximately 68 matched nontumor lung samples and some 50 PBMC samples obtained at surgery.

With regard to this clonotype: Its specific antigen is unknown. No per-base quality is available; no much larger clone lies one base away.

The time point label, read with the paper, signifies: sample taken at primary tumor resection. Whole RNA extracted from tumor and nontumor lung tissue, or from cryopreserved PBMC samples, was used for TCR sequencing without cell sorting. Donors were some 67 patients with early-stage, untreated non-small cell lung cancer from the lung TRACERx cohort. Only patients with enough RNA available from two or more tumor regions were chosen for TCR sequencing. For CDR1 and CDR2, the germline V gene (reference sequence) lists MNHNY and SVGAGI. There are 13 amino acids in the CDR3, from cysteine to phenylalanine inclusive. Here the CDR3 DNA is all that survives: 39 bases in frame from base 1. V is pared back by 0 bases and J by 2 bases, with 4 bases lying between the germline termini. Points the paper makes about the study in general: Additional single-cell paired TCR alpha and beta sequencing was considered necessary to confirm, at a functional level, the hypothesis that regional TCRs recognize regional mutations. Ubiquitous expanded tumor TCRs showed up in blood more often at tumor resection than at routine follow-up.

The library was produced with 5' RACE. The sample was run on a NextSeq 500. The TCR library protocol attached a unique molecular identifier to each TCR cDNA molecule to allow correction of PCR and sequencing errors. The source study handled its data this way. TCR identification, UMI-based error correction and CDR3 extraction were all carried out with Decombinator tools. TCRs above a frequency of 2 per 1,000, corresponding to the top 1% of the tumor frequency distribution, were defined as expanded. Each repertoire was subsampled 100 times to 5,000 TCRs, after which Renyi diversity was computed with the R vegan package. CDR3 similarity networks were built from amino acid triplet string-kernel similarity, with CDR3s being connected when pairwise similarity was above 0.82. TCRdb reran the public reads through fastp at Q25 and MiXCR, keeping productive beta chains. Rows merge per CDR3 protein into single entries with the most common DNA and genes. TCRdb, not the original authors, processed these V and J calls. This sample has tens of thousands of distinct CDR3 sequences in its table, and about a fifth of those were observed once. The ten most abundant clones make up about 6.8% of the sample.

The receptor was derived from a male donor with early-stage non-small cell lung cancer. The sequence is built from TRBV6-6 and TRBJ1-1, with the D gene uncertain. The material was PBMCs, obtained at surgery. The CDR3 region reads CASSYSVNTEAFF. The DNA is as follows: TGTGCCAGCAGTTACTCCGTTAACACTGAAGCTTTCTTT.